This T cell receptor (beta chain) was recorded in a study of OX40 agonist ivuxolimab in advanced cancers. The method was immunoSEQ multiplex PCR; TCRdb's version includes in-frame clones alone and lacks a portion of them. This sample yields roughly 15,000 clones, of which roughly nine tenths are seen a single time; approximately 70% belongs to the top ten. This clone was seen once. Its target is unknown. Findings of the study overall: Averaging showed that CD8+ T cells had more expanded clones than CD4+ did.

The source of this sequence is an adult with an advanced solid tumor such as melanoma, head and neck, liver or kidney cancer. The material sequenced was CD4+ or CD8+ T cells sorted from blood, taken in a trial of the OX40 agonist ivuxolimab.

This chain's CDR3 is CASSPANTGELFF. Written as DNA, the CDR3 is TGTGCCAGCAGCCCAGCCAACACCGGGGAGCTGTTTTTT. The chain is built from TRBV6-5 and TRBJ2-2; D is unclear. CDR3 length: 13 amino acids. The ends were cut back, 6 bases at V and 2 bases at J, with 7 bases in the middle. Germline V lookup: CDR1 MNHEY, CDR2 SVGAGI.